A selection of T cell receptor beta chains follows, all from one sample in a study of control samples from healthy donors and cancer patients. Sequencing was performed with immunoSEQ multiplex PCR; in TCRdb, only in-frame clones are kept and a portion is missing. Among 70,000 to 75,000 clones, roughly 86% were seen once, and the ten largest hold over 15%. The sample comprised PBMCs. Receptor source: a man aged 60 to 75 with lung cancer. CDR3s include the opening cysteine and the closing phenylalanine or tryptophan. Each record gives: clone size, V gene, J gene, CDR3 protein. Clone size, where shown, is once, few, many, or a class for clones that have expanded.

NA	TRBV15	TRBJ2-7	CATSREGGGASYEQYF
NA	TRBV30	TRBJ1-1	CAWSVQEGTEAFF
once	TRBV14	TRBJ1-6	CASSQSRSSPLHF
once	TRBV7-3	TRBJ1-1	CASSLRAELMNTEAFF
few	TRBV6-5	TRBJ1-4	CASSYRGKDEKLFF
NA	TRBV15	TRBJ1-6	CATSQSYNSPLHF
NA	TRBV30	TRBJ1-1	CAWSGAGRTTEAFF
NA	TRBV5-1	TRBJ1-2	CASSLARSGYTF
once	TRBV7-3	TRBJ2-1	CASSLTGGPSYEQFF
once	TRBV11-1	TRBJ1-2	CASSIGRGYGYTF
NA	TRBV5-1	TRBJ1-4	CASSLGVSRATNEKLFF
NA	TRBV29-1	TRBJ1-5	CSVEEGNGHQPQHF
NA	TRBV7-2	TRBJ1-3	CASSALPQLGSGNTIYF
NA	TRBV18	TRBJ1-5	CASSPKIGNQPQHF
NA	TRBV7-9	TRBJ2-1	CASSLPGGRSNEQFF
NA	TRBV12-5	TRBJ2-3	CASGRDYLISDTQYF
NA	TRBV15	TRBJ1-2	CATSRDAGNYGYTF
NA	TRBV6-6	TRBJ1-5	CASRSTAQQPQHF
few	TRBV2	TRBJ1-4	CASMRDLSEKLFF
NA	TRBV6-1	TRBJ2-5	CASSESPRSRWETQYF
NA	TRBV12-5	TRBJ1-5	CASGWTRDGEYLFNQPQHF